Sequencing of this TCR beta chain was carried out in a study of tumor-infiltrating lymphocytes in oesophageal squamous cell carcinoma. The V segment lost 5 bases and the J segment 11 bases; nucleotides outside the gene matches: 20. This CDR3 has 16 amino acids. Germline V gives CDR1 SGHTA, CDR2 FQGNSA. MiXCR was run by TCRdb on the PCR reads, yielding one entry per CDR3 protein. Of about 14,000 distinct CDR3 sequences in the sample, approximately 51% are singletons; the top ten hold 14%. This TCR derives from a male donor with esophageal squamous cell carcinoma. The chain carries TRBV7-2 and TRBJ2-5; TRBD1 matches 7 bases. Sequenced: blood. The chain's CDR3 is CASSLFRTGSVDTQYF. The CDR3 DNA sequence: TGTGCCAGCAGCCTTTTTAGGACAGGTTCTGTGGATACGCAGTACTTC.